The T cell receptor (beta chain) described here comes from a study of blood T cell repertoires in COVID-19. Study context: Nucleic acid was either cDNA or gDNA, and it came from T cells, B-cell-depleted T cells, or PBMCs.

Participants were aged about 18 to 100 years from roughly 26 US areas. Participants' own reports of clinical history determined their cohort assignment. Two negative PCRs, clearance, or symptom resolution characterized the recovered Cohort 3 donors. This CDR3 has 11 amino acids. J lost 7 bases, V lost 7 bases, and 3 bases had no gene match. CDR1 and CDR2 from the germline V gene are LNHDA and SQIVND (reference sequence). Method: immunoSEQ multiplex PCR; TCRdb's copy keeps in-frame clones and lacks some. Of a few hundred thousand clones listed, over 75% are singletons. This chain joins TRBV19 and TRBJ2-7, with 8 nucleotides matching TRBD1. What was sequenced was PBMCs or T cells enriched from blood (not recorded which). The clonotype was recovered from a young man who had recovered from COVID-19. The CDR3: CASTQGVEQYF. The DNA for the CDR3 is TGTGCCAGTACACAGGGGGTTGAGCAGTACTTC. Full variable domain (remainder filled in from reference TRBV19 and TRBJ2-7): DGGITQSPKYLFRKEGQNVTLSCEQNLNHDAMYWYRQDPGQGLRLIYYSQIVNDFQKGDIAEGYSVSREKKESFPLTVTSAQKNPTAFYLCASTQGVEQYFGPGTRLTVT.